This T cell receptor (beta chain) was recovered during a study of cytomegalovirus exposure and HLA in healthy donors. Study-wide results and limits: Presence/absence analyses assumed roughly uniform sequencing depth across donors.

The CDR3 consists of 13 residues. Germline-derived CDR1 and CDR2 are WNHNN and SYGVQD (reference sequence). Deletions cut 5 bases from V and 4 bases from J, with 11 bases between. Vbeta (60) and Jbeta (13) primers were used in the PCR. TCRdb's copy holds only in-frame clones and misses some; the assay was immunoSEQ multiplex PCR. Of 85,000 to 100,000 clones in the sample, more than 60% were seen once. At sampling all donors were nominally healthy, likely with unrecorded immune exposures. Turning to this clone: The antigen is not known.

The receptor's source is a human donor in good health. Sequences were obtained from PBMCs. This rearrangement joins TRBV10-1 to TRBJ1-1; maybe TRBD1 (6 bases). The DNA of the CDR3 is TGCGCCAGCAGTCAGGGGTTGACCACTGAAGCTTTCTTT. It encodes CASSQGLTTEAFF.